These 4 T cell receptor beta chains came from one sample sequenced in a study of Graves' ophthalmopathy and Graves' hyperthyroidism. TCR beta CDR3 amplification used RNA transcripts. RT-PCR in the first round used HTBI primers; a second-round multiplex PCR followed. Each CDR3 protein is one row after TCRdb ran MiXCR on the multiplex PCR reads. The repertoire holds roughly 610,000 distinct CDR3 sequences, with around a fifth as singletons. Sequenced: peripheral blood. These receptors all stem from a woman younger than 30 with stable Graves' hyperthyroidism. Some clones in this sample may be carry-over from other donors' samples.

In this sample, this clonotype turned up many times. This chain links TRBV15 with TRBJ2-5; TRBD1 is a possible D gene (5 bases). The CDR3 length is 15 residues. Germline V CDR1 and CDR2: LNHNV, YYDKDF (reference sequence). V gave up 1 base and J gave up 0 bases, with 9 bases separating them. CDR3 DNA sequence: TGTGCCACCAGCAGAGTGGACACCGACCAAGAGACCCAGTACTTC. Translating it yields CATSRVDTDQETQYF.

The V gene is TRBV6-5, the J gene TRBJ2-5; the D is unclear. The V gene lost 0 bases and the J gene lost 7 bases, with 15 bases spanning the gap. The CDR3 spans 15 residues. Germline V gene data show CDR1 as MNHEY and CDR2 as SVGAGI. CDR3 in amino acids: CASSYSMQVLRTQYF. In DNA, the CDR3 is TGTGCCAGCAGTTACTCGATGCAGGTTTTACGGACCCAGTACTTC.

Ten or more counts support this clonotype. V is TRBV19 and J is TRBJ2-7; 7 positions agree with TRBD2. V gave up 4 bases and J gave up 3 bases; unmatched junction bases: 6. CDR1 is LNHDA and CDR2 is SQIVND in the germline V gene (reference sequence). The CDR3 has 14 residues. CDR3 in amino acids: CASSSGSAFYEQYF. The CDR3 DNA reads as TGTGCCAGTAGTAGCGGGAGCGCTTTCTACGAGCAGTACTTC.

This clonotype was picked up a small number of times. The chain has TRBV10-3 and TRBJ1-3, with D unresolved. Trimming removed 10 bases from V and 0 bases from J, with 10 bases in between. The CDR3 consists of 13 residues. From germline, CDR1 is ENHRY and CDR2 SYGVKD. CDR3 coding DNA: TGTGCCACCCTCCTCGCCTCTGGAAACACCATATATTTT. Protein sequence: CATLLASGNTIYF.